Reported below is one T cell receptor beta chain. Clones were read by immunoSEQ multiplex PCR, and TCRdb kept only the in-frame ones, dropping some. Among about 280,000 clones listed, approximately 89% were seen once. This entry comes from a study of blood T cell repertoires in COVID-19. Study-level background: The cDNA or gDNA used as material had been derived from T cells, B-cell-depleted T cells, or PBMCs.

With 2 bases clipped from V and 5 bases from J, the junction kept 5 bases outside the gene matches. The CDR3 runs 14 residues. Germline lookup yields CDR1 SGDLS and CDR2 YYNGEE. The chain links TRBV9 to TRBJ2-3; TRBD2 aligns across 7 bases. The receptor was isolated from a woman aged 60 to 75 who had recovered from COVID-19. Sequences were obtained from PBMCs or T cells enriched from blood (not recorded which). The CDR3 coding sequence is TGTGCCAGCAGCGTGGGGGGAGGGTTAGATACGCAGTATTTT. It yields the protein CASSVGGGLDTQYF.